The next 25 T cell receptor beta chains were all read from a single sample in a study of pediatric ulcerative colitis. The table came from immunoSEQ multiplex PCR; TCRdb's copy has only in-frame clones and leaves some out. The table has 30,000 or so clones, approximately 78% seen once. The sample taken for sequencing was blood. The receptors derive from a boy between 10 and 17 years old with severe ulcerative colitis.

The chain joins TRBV5-1 to TRBJ1-4; D unresolved. The V and J ends lost 4 bases and 0 bases respectively, with 10 bases between them. This CDR3 region has 15 residues. The germline gives CDR1 SGHRS, CDR2 YFSETQ. The CDR3 sequence is CASSPTAATNEKLFF. The CDR3 DNA sequence: TGCGCCAGCAGCCCCACAGCTGCAACTAATGAAAAACTGTTTTTT.

This chain connects TRBV13 to TRBJ1-5, with D perhaps matching TRBD1 (6 bases). V was shortened by 4 bases and J by 2 bases, with 15 bases between the two germline ends. CDR3 length equals 16 residues. Germline lookup yields CDR1 PRHDT and CDR2 FYEKMQ (reference sequence). The CDR3 sequence: CASSSAGDGGNQPQHF. Written as DNA, the CDR3 is TGTGCCAGCAGCTCGGCAGGGGATGGAGGCAATCAGCCCCAGCATTTT.

J is TRBJ2-1 and V is TRBV7-9; possibly TRBD1 for D (6 bases). The CDR3 runs to 13 residues. Trimming stripped 5 bases from V and 8 bases from J, with 13 bases between. Looked up from germline, CDR1 is SEHNR and CDR2 is FQNEAQ (reference sequence). The CDR3 bases are TGTGCCAGCAGCCACGACAGGATTGATGAGCAGTTCTTC. Protein sequence: CASSHDRIDEQFF. The full variable domain, its missing parts supplied by reference TRBV7-9 and TRBJ2-1, is DTGVSQNPRHKITKRGQNVTFRCDPISEHNRLYWYRQTLGQGPEFLTYFQNEAQLEKSRLLSDRFSAERPKGSFSTLEIQRTEQGDSAMYLCASSHDRIDEQFFGPGTRLTVL.

The V gene is TRBV7-8, the J gene TRBJ1-2; no clear D. The ends were cut back, 4 bases at V and 13 bases at J, with 13 bases in the middle. Looked up from germline, CDR1 is SGHVS and CDR2 is FQNEAQ. This CDR3 spans 11 amino acids. CDR3 sequence: CASSSQLATTF. DNA for the CDR3: TGTGCCAGCAGCTCTCAACTGGCTACCACCTTC.

This rearrangement joins TRBV25-1 to TRBJ1-3; D is uncertain. The CDR3 runs 10 residues. CDR1 is MGHDK and CDR2 is SYGVNS in the germline V gene. Trimming cost V 7 bases and J 9 bases, with 7 bases left between them. CDR3 sequence reads: CASKGSTIYF. CDR3 coding DNA: TGTGCCAGCAAAGGTTCCACCATATATTTT.

The DNA for the CDR3 is TGTGCCAGCAGTGAGACAGGGGGCAACACCGGGGAGCTGTTTTTT. Residues: CASSETGGNTGELFF. The rearrangement links TRBV27 to TRBJ2-2, with 10 positions matching TRBD1. J gave up 2 bases and V 5 bases, and 2 bases lay outside the gene matches. Germline V gene data show CDR1 as MNHEY and CDR2 as SMNVEV (reference sequence). This CDR3 has 15 residues.

The chain recombines TRBV7-6 with TRBJ2-7; 7 bases match TRBD1. Germline-derived CDR1 and CDR2 are SGHVS and FNYEAQ. The J segment lost 0 bases and the V segment lost 5 bases, leaving 4 bases of the junction unmatched. The CDR3 runs to 14 residues. Here the CDR3 DNA reads TGTGCCAGCAGCCCTAGGGACAGCTCCTACGAGCAGTACTTC. Its protein is CASSPRDSSYEQYF.

The chain combines TRBV7-2 with TRBJ1-2, with 7 bases lining up with TRBD1. The CDR3 consists of 19 residues. With V trimmed by 1 base and J by 2 bases, 16 bases remained unmatched. CDR1 is SGHTA and CDR2 is FQGNSA in the germline V gene. The CDR3 region has the DNA TGTGCCAGCAGCTTAGTAGGGATCACGATTCCGGGACAGAACTATGGCTACACCTTC. Protein product: CASSLVGITIPGQNYGYTF.

The chain joins TRBV18 to TRBJ2-1; D gene ambiguous. Per the germline V gene, CDR1 is KGHSH and CDR2 is LQKENI. V lost 2 bases and J 10 bases, leaving 9 bases between the germline ends. This CDR3 has 12 amino acids. This chain's CDR3 is CASSPSTREQFF. As DNA, the CDR3 is TGTGCCAGCTCACCATCGACGAGGGAGCAGTTCTTC.

The CDR3 nucleotides are TGTGCCAGCAGGGACAGGGGGCTTCGGGCTGAAGCTTTCTTT. It encodes CASRDRGLRAEAFF. The chain recombines TRBV6-1 with TRBJ1-1, with 11 bases aligning to TRBD1. The ends lost 6 bases at V and 6 bases at J; junction bases unmatched: 6. This CDR3 comprises 14 residues. The germline V gene has CDR1 MNHNS and CDR2 SASEGT.

CDR3 nucleotides: TGTGCCAGCAGTTACGACAGTATGAGCAATCAGCCCCAGCATTTT. It translates to CASSYDSMSNQPQHF. The J gene is TRBJ1-5, the V gene TRBV6-6; possibly TRBD1 for D (5 bases). There are 15 residues in the CDR3. V was trimmed by 2 bases and J by 1 base, leaving 9 bases between them. The germline V gene has CDR1 MNHNY and CDR2 SVGAGI (reference sequence).

This sequence joins TRBV6-6 and TRBJ1-2, with TRBD1 as a possible D gene (6 bases). V lost 0 bases, J lost 7 bases, and 18 bases lay in between. Germline-derived CDR1 and CDR2 are MNHNY and SVGAGI (reference sequence). The CDR3 runs 16 residues. The CDR3 is CASSYSGREGVFGYTF. DNA for the CDR3: TGTGCCAGCAGTTACTCGGGAAGGGAGGGGGTTTTTGGCTACACCTTC.

The V gene is TRBV9, the J gene TRBJ1-1; D ambiguous. Germline CDR1 reads SGDLS; CDR2 reads YYNGEE. This CDR3 contains 13 residues. Trimming removed 4 bases at V and 4 bases at J, with 11 bases between. The CDR3 sequence is CASSPSGGTEAFF. The CDR3 DNA is TGTGCCAGCAGCCCTTCAGGAGGCACTGAAGCTTTCTTT.

The chain links TRBV7-6 to TRBJ2-5; 8 positions match TRBD2. V was clipped by 1 base and J by 5 bases; unmatched bases: 9. CDR1 is SGHVS, CDR2 FNYEAQ, per germline. The CDR3 is 16 amino acids. CDR3 loop: CASSLGWRGAMETQYF. As DNA, the CDR3 is TGTGCCAGCAGCTTAGGTTGGCGGGGGGCCATGGAGACCCAGTACTTC.

This clone was detected only once. V is TRBV19 and J is TRBJ2-5, with D possibly called TRBD1 or TRBD2 (5 bases each). Germline CDR1 reads LNHDA; CDR2 reads SQIVND (reference sequence). The CDR3 runs 14 residues. Trimming stripped 7 bases from V and 2 bases from J, with 14 bases between. In DNA, the CDR3 is TGTGCCAGTACCCCGGGGTGGGGGCAAGAGACCCAGTACTTC. Translation gives CASTPGWGQETQYF. The variable domain in full, completed from reference TRBV19 and TRBJ2-5, reads DGGITQSPKYLFRKEGQNVTLSCEQNLNHDAMYWYRQDPGQGLRLIYYSQIVNDFQKGDIAEGYSVSREKKESFPLTVTSAQKNPTAFYLCASTPGWGQETQYFGPGTRLLVL.

The rearrangement uses TRBV6-1 and TRBJ2-3; D call uncertain. Germline CDR1 and CDR2: MNHNS and SASEGT. CDR3 length: 13 amino acids. The germline V and J ends were trimmed by 10 bases and 3 bases, with 14 bases remaining between them. DNA for the CDR3: TGTGCCATCCAGTTTGGATGGACAGATACGCAGTATTTT. This codes for CAIQFGWTDTQYF.

The genes are TRBV18 and TRBJ2-7, with D perhaps matching TRBD2 (5 bases). Between the trimmed V and J ends, which lost 2 bases and 5 bases, there was a span of 16 bases. CDR3 length: 15 amino acids. The germline V gene encodes CDR1 KGHSH and CDR2 LQKENI. DNA of the CDR3: TGTGCCAGCTCACCAATGCGAGCGGACCTGGACGAGCAGTACTTC. Its translation: CASSPMRADLDEQYF.

The chain is built from TRBV7-3 and TRBJ2-5; D ambiguous. CDR3 length equals 13 residues. Trimming removed 2 bases from V and 2 bases from J, with 6 bases in between. The V gene's germline CDR1 is SGHTA and CDR2 FQGTGA. Written as DNA, the CDR3 is TGTGCCAGCAGCTTAGGGGTACAAGAGACCCAGTACTTC. It translates to CASSLGVQETQYF.

CDR3 loop: CASSLAQGTGFMNTEAFF. Written as DNA, the CDR3 is TGTGCCAGCAGCTTGGCCCAGGGGACAGGGTTCATGAACACTGAAGCTTTCTTT. The chain uses TRBV5-4 and TRBJ1-1, with 9 bases matching TRBD1. The CDR3 contains 18 residues. Trimming at V came to 0 bases and at J to 0 bases, leaving 9 bases not matched to a gene. The V gene's germline CDR1 is SGHNT and CDR2 YYREEE (reference sequence).

The chain links TRBV23-1 to TRBJ2-7; unclear D gene. TRBV23-1 is noted as an ORF with a role that remains uncertain. The CDR3 spans 15 residues. V shed 8 bases and J shed 1 base, with 18 bases lying between them. The CDR3 region has the DNA TGCGCCAGCCCTCCTTGTGGGCCCACTTCCTACGAGCAGTACTTC. This encodes CASPPCGPTSYEQYF.

V and J are TRBV19 and TRBJ1-2, with D tentatively TRBD1 (6 bases). Germline CDR1 reads LNHDA; CDR2 reads SQIVND (reference sequence). The CDR3 is 14 amino acids. V was pared by 3 bases and J by 2 bases, with 10 bases between. The CDR3 loop reads CASSMGGQNYGYTF. The DNA for the CDR3 is TGTGCCAGTAGTATGGGAGGACAGAACTATGGCTACACCTTC.

CDR3: CASSPPRGEGSPLHF. The CDR3, as DNA: TGTGCCAGCAGTCCTCCCCGCGGGGAAGGATCACCCCTCCACTTT. The chain uses TRBV6-5 and TRBJ1-6; D call uncertain. The length of the CDR3 is 15 residues. Germline V gene lookup returns CDR1 MNHEY and CDR2 SVGAGI. Deletions cut 5 bases from V and 10 bases from J, with 18 bases between.

The chain has TRBV15 and TRBJ1-3, with D uncertain. Germline CDR1 and CDR2: LNHNV and YYDKDF (reference sequence). The V and J ends lost 1 base and 2 bases respectively, with 9 bases between them. The CDR3 loop spans 15 amino acids. CDR3 sequence: CATSRGMQAGNTIYF. DNA of the CDR3: TGTGCCACCAGCAGAGGGATGCAGGCTGGAAACACCATATATTTT. Variable domain in full (rest from reference TRBV15 and TRBJ1-3): DAMVIQNPRYQVTQFGKPVTLSCSQTLNHNVMYWYQQKSSQAPKLLFHYYDKDFNNEADTPDNFQSRRPNTSFCFLDIRSPGLGDTAMYLCATSRGMQAGNTIYFGEGSWLTVV.

CDR3 amino acids: CASSPAGNQPQHF. The CDR3 coding sequence is TGTGCCAGTAGTCCTGCGGGGAATCAGCCCCAGCATTTT. V usage is TRBV19 and J usage is TRBJ1-5; no definite D call. The V gene's germline CDR1 is LNHDA and CDR2 SQIVND (reference sequence). V lost 5 bases and J 4 bases, leaving 9 bases between the germline ends. This CDR3 has 13 residues.

This chain joins TRBV6-1 and TRBJ1-1; no clear D. Germline V gene data show CDR1 as MNHNS and CDR2 as SASEGT. The CDR3 has 10 residues. CDR3 residues: CASGRTEAFF. CDR3 nucleotides: TGTGCAAGCGGCCGCACTGAAGCTTTCTTT.